The source of this TCR beta chain is a study of Graves' ophthalmopathy and Graves' hyperthyroidism. This clonotype occurred many times. Its matching antigen is unknown. The study amplified TCR beta CDR3 regions using RNA transcripts. First-round RT-PCR relied on HTBI primers, and a second-round multiplex PCR came next. TCRdb processed the multiplex PCR reads anew with MiXCR; each CDR3 protein has one entry. This repertoire shows approximately 640,000 distinct CDR3 sequences, under 50% found once; its top ten account for roughly 3%. V lost 6 bases and J lost 3, with 12 bases in between. The CDR3 is 14 residues long. Study-level results: In blood appeared most of the expanded thyroid clonotypes whose frequency exceeded 0.001. Using 13 signatures, a model distinguished ophthalmopathy from stable hyperthyroidism, reaching around 90% sensitivity and 81.08% specificity.

Ophthalmopathy was moderately-to-severely active, CAS at least 3, NOSPECS at least 4, lasting under 3 months. Out of around 10 ml of fresh peripheral blood, PBMCs were obtained. The sequencing input was peripheral blood. The TCR comes from an adult man with Graves' ophthalmopathy. The chain recombines TRBV12-3 or TRBV12-4 with TRBJ1-5; D unclear. CDR3 protein: CASRTDGYNQPQHF. For the CDR3, the DNA is TGTGCCAGCAGAACGGACGGCTACAATCAGCCCCAGCATTTT.